A selection of T cell receptor beta chains follows, all from one sample in a study of blood T cell repertoires in COVID-19. Clones were read by immunoSEQ multiplex PCR, and TCRdb kept only the in-frame ones, dropping some. The sample carries some 390,000 clones, 85% to 90% recorded once. Material for sequencing was PBMCs or T cells enriched from blood (not recorded which). These receptor sequences come from a woman aged 25 to 45 who had recovered from COVID-19. Both conserved end residues are part of each CDR3. The D gene is left open where the match is weak.

>TRBJ2-7|13|TRBV2|-
CASSEYRPGKQYF
>TRBJ2-7|17|TRBV19|TRBD1
CASSIGIDRGPPYEQYF
>TRBJ2-1|19|TRBV7-8|TRBD2
CASSLALAGATPSYNEQFF
>TRBJ1-5|12|TRBV6-5|-
CASYNSNQPQHF
>TRBJ1-5|13|TRBV7-3|-
CASSPQGNQPQHF
>TRBJ1-3|17|TRBV3-1/TRBV3-2|-
CASSLALTGLGGNTIYF
>TRBJ1-1|14|TRBV11-3|-
CASSPWQGPTEAFF
>TRBJ1-4|16|TRBV5-1|TRBD1
CASSRSTGGLGEKLFF
>TRBJ2-7|15|TRBV9|TRBD2
CASSVEGSGRYEQYF
>TRBJ2-2|16|TRBV7-3|-
CASSFQSGGRTGELFF
>TRBJ2-7|15|TRBV15|-
CATSLGVAGNNEQYF
>TRBJ1-6|14|TRBV7-9|-
CASSSPGQGFPLHF
>TRBJ1-6|12|TRBV21-1|-
CASSSSYSPLHF
>TRBJ1-5|15|TRBV5-1|-
CASASGVEGNQPQHF
>TRBJ1-2|16|TRBV9|TRBD1
CASSQGQGGANYGYTF
>TRBJ2-7|15|TRBV2|TRBD1
CASSDAGTGRYEQYF
>TRBJ1-2|15|TRBV7-9|-
CASSLPKTVNYGYTF
>TRBJ2-7|13|TRBV2|TRBD1
CASRGDRAYEQYF
>TRBJ2-3|19|TRBV5-6|TRBD2
CASSPGLAGGLGGTDTQYF
>TRBJ2-7|15|TRBV5-1|-
CASSRGGEDSYEQYF
>TRBJ2-7|17|TRBV4-1|TRBD2
CASSQAGLAGGSYEQYF
>TRBJ1-5|15|TRBV5-1|TRBD1
CASSLQGGSNQPQHF
>TRBJ1-5|16|TRBV19|-
CASRAKGGDSNQPQHF
>TRBJ2-3|13|TRBV7-8|-
CASSPLRTDTQYF
>TRBJ2-4|16|TRBV2|TRBD1
CATIKIQGEAKNIQYF